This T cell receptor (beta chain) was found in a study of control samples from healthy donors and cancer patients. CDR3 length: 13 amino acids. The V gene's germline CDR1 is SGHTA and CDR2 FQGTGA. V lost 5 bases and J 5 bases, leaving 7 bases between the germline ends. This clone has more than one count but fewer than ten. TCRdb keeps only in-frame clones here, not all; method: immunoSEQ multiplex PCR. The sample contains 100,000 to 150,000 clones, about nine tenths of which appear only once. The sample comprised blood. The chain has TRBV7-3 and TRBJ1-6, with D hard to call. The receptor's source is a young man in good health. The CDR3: CASSLSNNSPLHF. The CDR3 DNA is TGTGCCAGCAGCCTCTCGAATAATTCACCCCTCCACTTT.